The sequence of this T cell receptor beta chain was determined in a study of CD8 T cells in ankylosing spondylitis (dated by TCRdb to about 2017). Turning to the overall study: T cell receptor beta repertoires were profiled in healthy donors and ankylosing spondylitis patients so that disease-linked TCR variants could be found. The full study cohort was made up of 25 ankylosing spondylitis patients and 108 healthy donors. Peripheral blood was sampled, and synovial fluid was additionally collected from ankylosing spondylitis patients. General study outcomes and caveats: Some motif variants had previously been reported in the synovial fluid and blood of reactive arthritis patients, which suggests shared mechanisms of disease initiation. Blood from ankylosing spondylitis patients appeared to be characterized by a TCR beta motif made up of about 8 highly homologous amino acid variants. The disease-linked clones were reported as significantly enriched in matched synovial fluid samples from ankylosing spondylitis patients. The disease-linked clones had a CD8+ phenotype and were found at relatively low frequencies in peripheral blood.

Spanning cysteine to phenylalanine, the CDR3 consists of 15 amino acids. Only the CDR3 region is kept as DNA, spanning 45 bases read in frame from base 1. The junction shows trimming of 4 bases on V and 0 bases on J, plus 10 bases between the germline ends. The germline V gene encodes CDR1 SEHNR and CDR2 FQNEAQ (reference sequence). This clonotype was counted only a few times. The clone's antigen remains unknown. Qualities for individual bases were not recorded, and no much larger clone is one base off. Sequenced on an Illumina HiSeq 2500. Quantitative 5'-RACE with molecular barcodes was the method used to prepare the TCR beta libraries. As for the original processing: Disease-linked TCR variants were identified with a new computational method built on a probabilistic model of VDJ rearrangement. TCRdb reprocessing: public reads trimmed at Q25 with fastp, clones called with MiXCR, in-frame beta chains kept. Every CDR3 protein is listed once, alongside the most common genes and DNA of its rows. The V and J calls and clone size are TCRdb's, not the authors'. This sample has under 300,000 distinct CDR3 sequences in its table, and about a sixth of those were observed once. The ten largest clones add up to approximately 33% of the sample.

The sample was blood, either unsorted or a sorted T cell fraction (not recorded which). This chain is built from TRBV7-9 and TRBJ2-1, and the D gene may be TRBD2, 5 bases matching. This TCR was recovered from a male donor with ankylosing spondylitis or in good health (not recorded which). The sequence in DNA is TGTGCCAGCAGCTCTAGCCCGAGCTCCTACAATGAGCAGTTCTTC. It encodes CASSSSPSSYNEQFF.